One and the same sample provided the 19 T cell receptor beta chains below, sequenced in a study of blood T cell repertoires in COVID-19. This table comes from immunoSEQ multiplex PCR, and its TCRdb copy is limited to in-frame clones, with some not included. The table shows some 330,000 clones, with roughly nine tenths occurring only once. Sequenced: PBMCs or T cells enriched from blood (not recorded which). The receptor source for this set is a woman in her twenties or thirties who had recovered from COVID-19.

The chain employs TRBV5-1 and TRBJ2-2, with a tentative D call TRBD2 (6 bases). The CDR3 is 15 residues long. Trimming stripped 2 bases from V and 6 bases from J, with 14 bases between. The germline gives CDR1 SGHRS, CDR2 YFSETQ. As DNA, the CDR3 is TGCGCCAGCAGCTTTTCACTGACGGGGGCCGGGGAGCTGTTTTTT. Its protein product is CASSFSLTGAGELFF.

The gene calls are TRBV28 and TRBJ2-1, with D perhaps TRBD2 (5 bases). The CDR3 contains 13 residues. V lost 5 bases to trimming and J lost 4 bases, with 9 bases between them. The germline V gene encodes CDR1 MDHEN and CDR2 SYDVKM. CDR3 nucleotide sequence: TGTGCCAGCAGTACGGACTCGTACAATGAGCAGTTCTTC. Protein sequence: CASSTDSYNEQFF.

The rearrangement links TRBV14 to TRBJ2-7, with 8 bases matching TRBD2. The length of the CDR3 is 15 residues. Germline CDR1 SGHDN, CDR2 FVKESK. The ends lost 7 bases at V and 6 bases at J; junction bases unmatched: 14. In DNA, the CDR3 is TGTGCCAGCAACCGAGGGGGACTAGTTGACGTCGAGCAGTACTTC. As protein: CASNRGGLVDVEQYF.

The chain joins TRBV7-2 to TRBJ1-3; D is ambiguous. The CDR3 loop spans 14 amino acids. The ends were cut back, 1 base at V and 2 bases at J, with 6 bases in the middle. Germline CDR1 is SGHTA and CDR2 is FQGNSA. The CDR3 here is CASSLVVAGNTIYF. The CDR3 DNA sequence: TGTGCCAGCAGCTTAGTAGTGGCTGGAAACACCATATATTTT.

This clone was observed a single time. This chain connects TRBV11-2 to TRBJ2-5, with TRBD1 matching 9 bases. Germline V gene lookup returns CDR1 SGHAT and CDR2 FQNNGV. The CDR3 contains 16 residues. The trim removed 2 bases at V and 5 bases at J, leaving 9 bases unmatched. The CDR3 sequence: CASSLLGTGGRETQYF. DNA for the CDR3: TGTGCCAGCAGCTTATTGGGTACAGGGGGCCGGGAGACCCAGTACTTC.

The chain uses TRBV29-1 and TRBJ2-7; D unclear. Germline CDR1 SQVTM, CDR2 ANQGSEA. Trimming removed 1 base at V and 1 base at J, with 5 bases between. This CDR3 has 12 amino acids. The CDR3 coding sequence is TGCAGCGTTGAAGTACAGTCCTACGAGCAGTACTTC. As protein: CSVEVQSYEQYF.

The chain carries TRBV18 and TRBJ1-2, with D perhaps matching TRBD1 (6 bases). V was shortened by 5 bases and J by 6 bases, with 16 bases between the two germline ends. The CDR3 has 14 residues. CDR1 is KGHSH, CDR2 LQKENI, per germline. CDR3 sequence (DNA): TGTGCCAGCTCAGCCAAAACAGGGAGCGATGGCTACACCTTC. Encoded protein: CASSAKTGSDGYTF.

The chain is built from TRBV9 and TRBJ2-2; D is possibly TRBD1 (6 bases). The ends were cut back, 0 bases at V and 1 base at J, with 10 bases in the middle. The CDR3 covers 16 residues. CDR1 SGDLS and CDR2 YYNGEE come from the germline V gene. The CDR3, as DNA: TGTGCCAGCAGCGTAGAGGAAGGGGGGAACACCGGGGAGCTGTTTTTT. Translated, it gives CASSVEEGGNTGELFF.

This chain joins TRBV7-3 and TRBJ2-1; D is perhaps TRBD2 (6 bases). The V end lost 5 bases, the J end lost 5 bases, and 19 bases lay between the germline ends. This CDR3 has 16 residues. Looked up from germline, CDR1 is SGHTA and CDR2 is FQGTGA. The chain's CDR3 is CASSGHPGLRNNEQFF. The CDR3 nucleotides are TGTGCCAGCAGCGGCCACCCGGGACTCCGTAACAATGAGCAGTTCTTC.

The chain is built from TRBV27 and TRBJ2-3; D remains ambiguous. Germline V gives CDR1 MNHEY, CDR2 SMNVEV (reference sequence). CDR3 length: 14 amino acids. V lost 2 bases and J lost 1, with 7 bases in between. CDR3 DNA sequence: TGTGCCAGCAGTTTACTACTGGGCACAGATACGCAGTATTTT. It encodes CASSLLLGTDTQYF.

The CDR3 nucleotides read TGTGCCAGCACTTTGGGACTAGCGGGACCCACAGATACGCAGTATTTT. Amino acids: CASTLGLAGPTDTQYF. V is TRBV2 and J is TRBJ2-3, with 13 bases that match TRBD2. Trimming at V came to 7 bases and at J to 2 bases, leaving 6 bases not matched to a gene. The germline gives CDR1 SNHLY, CDR2 FYNNEI. The CDR3 covers 16 residues.

The chain carries TRBV6-5 and TRBJ2-1; D remains unclear. This CDR3 region has 11 residues. Trimming removed 8 bases at V and 4 bases at J, with 6 bases between. Germline V CDR1 and CDR2: MNHEY, SVGAGI. The CDR3 nucleotides read TGTGCCAGCCTCCGTTACAATGAGCAGTTCTTC. It codes for CASLRYNEQFF.

The rearrangement links TRBV4-3 to TRBJ2-7, with D perhaps matching TRBD1 (6 bases). In germline, CDR1 is LGHNA, CDR2 YSLEER. The V end was cut by 4 bases, the J end by 2 bases, with 18 bases between. This CDR3 has 16 residues. This CDR3 reads CASSPVAGTRTYEQYF. The CDR3 DNA sequence: TGCGCCAGCAGCCCCGTAGCCGGGACACGCACCTACGAGCAGTACTTC.

The genes are TRBV11-2 and TRBJ1-1, with a weak D call TRBD1 (5 bases). The germline V gene has CDR1 SGHAT and CDR2 FQNNGV. V gave up 5 bases and J gave up 0 bases, with 10 bases separating them. The CDR3 has 14 amino acids. In DNA form, the CDR3 reads TGTGCCAGCAGCAACGGACACATGAACACTGAAGCTTTCTTT. Translated, it gives CASSNGHMNTEAFF. Complete variable domain (other parts from reference TRBV11-2 and TRBJ1-1): EAGVAQSPRYKIIEKRQSVAFWCNPISGHATLYWYQQILGQGPKLLIQFQNNGVVDDSQLPKDRFSAERLKGVDSTLKIQPAKLEDSAVYLCASSNGHMNTEAFFGQGTRLTVV.

The table lists this clone with a count of one. For the CDR3, the DNA is TGTGCCAGCAGCCACTCCCCTAGCATGGATACGCAGTATTTT. Translated, it gives CASSHSPSMDTQYF. J is TRBJ2-3 and V is TRBV6-2 or TRBV6-3; D is perhaps TRBD2 (5 bases). The V gene lost 6 bases and the J gene lost 6 bases, with 16 bases spanning the gap. This CDR3 region has 14 residues. Germline V gives CDR1 MNHEY, CDR2 SVGEGT.

The DNA of the CDR3 is TGTGCCACCGAGAGACAAACAGGGAACACTGAAGCTTTCTTT. Residues: CATERQTGNTEAFF. The chain carries TRBV7-9 and TRBJ1-1; a possible D gene is TRBD1 (5 bases). The germline V and J ends were trimmed by 10 bases and 1 base, with 16 bases remaining between them. Germline V gene lookup returns CDR1 SEHNR and CDR2 FQNEAQ (reference sequence). The CDR3 length is 14 residues.

The CDR3 spells CASSQAAGPWNEQFF. CDR3 DNA sequence: TGTGCCAGCAGCCAAGCCGCGGGGCCCTGGAATGAGCAGTTCTTC. This sequence joins TRBV3-1 (or the pseudogene TRBV3-2) and TRBJ2-1; D is possibly TRBD2 (6 bases). The V gene's germline CDR1 is LGHDT and CDR2 YNNKEL (reference sequence). This CDR3 contains 15 residues. Trimming removed 1 base from V and 7 bases from J, with 14 bases in between.

The chain carries TRBV18 and TRBJ2-1, with TRBD1 matching over 8 bases. This CDR3 is built from 16 residues. V was pared by 1 base and J by 7 bases, with 9 bases of the junction left unmatched. The germline V gene has CDR1 KGHSH and CDR2 LQKENI. The DNA for the CDR3 is TGTGCCAGCTCACCACGAACAGGGGGAGGCGGGAATGAGCAGTTCTTC. Its protein product is CASSPRTGGGGNEQFF.

The chain recombines TRBV27 with TRBJ2-3; 7 nucleotides line up with TRBD1. The CDR3 is 17 residues long. Trimming removed 3 bases from V and 3 bases from J; junction bases left unmatched: 12. Germline CDR1 MNHEY, CDR2 SMNVEV (reference sequence). The CDR3 sequence: CASSLSLTRGITDTQYF. The CDR3 bases are TGTGCCAGCAGTTTGAGCCTTACCAGGGGGATTACAGATACGCAGTATTTT.